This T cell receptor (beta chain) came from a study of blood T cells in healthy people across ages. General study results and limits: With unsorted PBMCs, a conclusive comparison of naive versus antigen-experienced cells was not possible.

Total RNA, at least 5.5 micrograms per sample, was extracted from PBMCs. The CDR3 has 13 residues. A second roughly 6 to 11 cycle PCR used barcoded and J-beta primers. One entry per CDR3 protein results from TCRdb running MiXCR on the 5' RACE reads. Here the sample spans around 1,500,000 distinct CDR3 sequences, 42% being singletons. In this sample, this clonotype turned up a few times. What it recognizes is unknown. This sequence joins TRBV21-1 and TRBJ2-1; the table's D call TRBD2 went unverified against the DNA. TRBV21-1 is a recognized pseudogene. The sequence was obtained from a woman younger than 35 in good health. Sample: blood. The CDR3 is CASILVAGFCQFF. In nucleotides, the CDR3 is TGTGCCAGCATCCTCGTAGCGGGATTTTGTCAGTTCTTC.